The 20 T cell receptor beta chains listed next were all sequenced from one sample in a study of type 1 regulatory T cells. The study, taken as a whole, reports: Tr1 cells had a more restricted TCR repertoire than non-Tr1 cells.

TCRdb independently ran MiXCR on the reads; one entry per CDR3 protein. The sample records fewer than 7,000 distinct CDR3 sequences, around 30% being singletons. These TCRs are of unknown antigen specificity. The sample taken for sequencing was cultured type 1 regulatory T (Tr1) cells, either the whole culture or a sorted fraction (not recorded which). The receptors originated from a human donor in good health.

The chain couples TRBV20-1 to TRBJ2-5; D perhaps matches TRBD2 (5 bases). This CDR3 region has 13 residues. V lost 3 bases and J 1 base, leaving 9 bases between the germline ends. CDR1 and CDR2 from the germline V gene are DFQATT and SNEGSKA (reference sequence). As DNA, the CDR3 is TGCAGTGCTAGGCTAGCAGCCCAAGAGACCCAGTACTTC. Amino acids: CSARLAAQETQYF.

In regard to this clonotype: The junction departs from germline at one end; a sequencing error may be responsible. The chain carries TRBV7-2 and TRBJ1-6; D might be TRBD1 (6 bases). The CDR3 is 14 amino acids. Germline V gene data show CDR1 as SGHTA and CDR2 as FQGNSA. The CDR3 sequence: CASSLGQINSPLHF. CDR3 coding DNA: TGTGCCAGCAGTTTAGGACAGATCAATTCACCCCTCCACTTT.

The V call is TRBV7-8, the J call TRBJ2-7, with D unclear. Germline-derived CDR1 and CDR2 are SGHVS and FQNEAQ. This CDR3 spans 12 amino acids. Deletions cut 1 base from V and 4 bases from J, with 5 bases between. The CDR3 protein is CASSLGRYEQYF. CDR3 coding DNA: TGTGCCAGCAGCTTAGGGCGTTACGAGCAGTACTTC.

In this sample, this clonotype is medium-sized. The J gene is TRBJ1-5, the V gene TRBV20-1, with 7 bases fitting TRBD1. The CDR3 has 15 amino acids. V trimming: 5 bases; J trimming: 4 bases; junction bases outside the gene matches: 11. CDR1 is DFQATT, CDR2 SNEGSKA, per germline (reference sequence). CDR3 nucleotides: TGCAGTGCTGGGACCCGGGGACAGCAAAATCAGCCCCAGCATTTT. Translation gives CSAGTRGQQNQPQHF.

This chain connects TRBV6-5 to TRBJ1-4, with TRBD1 as a possible D gene (6 bases). Germline lookup yields CDR1 MNHEY and CDR2 SVGAGI. The V end was cut by 8 bases, the J end by 10 bases, with 8 bases between. This CDR3 spans 10 amino acids. CDR3 region: CASEGGKLFF. DNA for the CDR3: TGTGCCAGCGAAGGGGGAAAACTGTTTTTT.

With respect to this clonotype: This may arise from a read error, as a much more abundant clone is one base away. The genes are TRBV19 and TRBJ1-2, with a weak D call TRBD1 (5 bases). The germline gives CDR1 LNHDA, CDR2 SQIVND (reference sequence). The CDR3 is 14 residues long. CDR3 bases: TGTGCCAGTAGTACAGGACACGGACTCTATGGCCACACCTTC. Its translation is CASSTGHGLYGHTF.

In the case of this clonotype: Given a much more abundant clone one base away, this may be a read error. This rearrangement joins TRBV12-3 or TRBV12-4 to TRBJ2-1, with no clear D. The CDR3 is 15 residues long. V lost 6 bases and J lost 6, with 18 bases in between. CDR3 sequence: CASRPGGGIGNEQFF. CDR3 nucleotide sequence: TGTGCCAGCAGGCCGGGTGGTGGGATCGGCAATGAGCAGTTCTTC.

This clonotype occurred once. This may come from a read error, since a much larger clone is one base off. The chain recombines TRBV7-2 with TRBJ2-7, with 11 bases lining up with TRBD2. Trimming at V came to 8 bases and at J to 3 bases, leaving 6 bases not matched to a gene. In germline, CDR1 is SGHTA, CDR2 FQGNSA. CDR3 length equals 14 residues. CDR3 in DNA: TGTGCCAGCGGCACGGGACTAGCGGTCTACGAGCAGTACTTC. It yields the protein CASGTGLAVYEQYF.

This clonotype is labeled as medium-sized. The chain is built from TRBV5-1 and TRBJ2-2; TRBD1 might be the D (6 bases). The CDR3 totals 13 residues. The V end lost 7 bases, the J end lost 4 bases, and 11 bases lay between the germline ends. Germline values: CDR1 SGHRS, CDR2 YFSETQ. In nucleotides, the CDR3 is TGCGCCAGCTGCGAGGGGGTCACCGGGGAGCTGTTTTTT. Its protein is CASCEGVTGELFF.

With regard to this clonotype: Germline and junction disagree at one end, which may indicate a read error. This chain connects TRBV5-1 to TRBJ2-2, with 11 bases lining up with TRBD2. CDR1 is SGHRS and CDR2 is YFSETQ in the germline V gene. The CDR3 length is 15 residues. This chain's CDR3 is CASSSLAGETGELSF. The DNA of the CDR3 is TGCGCCAGCAGCTCACTAGCGGGAGAAACCGGGGAGCTGTCTTTT.

The chain links TRBV6-2 or TRBV6-3 to TRBJ2-2; 9 bases are shared with TRBD1. The junction had 10 bases not matched to a gene; V was cut back by 5 bases and J by 6 bases. This CDR3 contains 16 residues. CDR1 is MNHEY, CDR2 SVGEGT, per germline. The DNA for the CDR3 is TGTGCCAGCAGTGTCGGGACAGGGCACAAGGCCGGGGAGCTGTTTTTT. Protein sequence: CASSVGTGHKAGELFF.

A remark on this clonotype: This likely stems from a read error, as it lies one base from a far larger clone. This rearrangement joins TRBV5-1 to TRBJ2-1; 7 bases align to TRBD2. CDR3 length equals 14 residues. V gave up 4 bases and J gave up 10 bases; unmatched junction bases: 11. Germline V gene lookup returns CDR1 SGHRS and CDR2 YFSETQ. The CDR3 DNA is TGCGCCAGCAGCACGGGACTAACCCGCTACGAGCAGTTCTTC. It yields the protein CASSTGLTRYEQFF. Full variable domain (missing parts from reference TRBV5-1 and TRBJ2-1): KAGVTQTPRYLIKTRGQQVTLSCSPISGHRSVSWYQQTPGQGLQFLFEYFSETQRNKGNFPGRFSGRQFSNSRSEMNVSTLELGDSALYLCASSTGLTRYEQFFGPGTRLTVL.

This clonotype ranks as medium-sized. The chain has TRBV6-2 or TRBV6-3 and TRBJ2-2; maybe TRBD2 (5 bases). The CDR3 has 15 residues. Germline CDR1 reads MNHEY; CDR2 reads SVGEGT. With 5 bases removed from V and 6 bases from J, the gap between germline ends came to 16 bases. The chain's CDR3 is CASSRRGSAAGELFF. CDR3 DNA sequence: TGTGCCAGCAGTCGTAGAGGGTCGGCCGCCGGGGAGCTGTTTTTT.

This clonotype ranks as medium-sized. V is TRBV6-5 and J is TRBJ2-7; 7 nucleotides line up with TRBD2. The CDR3 has 15 amino acids. The germline V gene has CDR1 MNHEY and CDR2 SVGAGI. V trimming: 2 bases; J trimming: 3 bases; junction bases outside the gene matches: 7. In DNA, the CDR3 is TGTGCCAGCAGTTACGAGGCTAGCGGTCTCTACGAGCAGTACTTC. Protein: CASSYEASGLYEQYF.

CDR3 bases: TGCGCCAGCAGCCCCCCGGGACTAGCGGGAGAAGAGACCCAGTACTTC. It translates to CASSPPGLAGEETQYF. The genes are TRBV5-1 and TRBJ2-5; 14 bases agree with TRBD2. The CDR3 contains 16 residues. Germline V gene data show CDR1 as SGHRS and CDR2 as YFSETQ. Losses at the gene ends were 4 bases for V and 3 bases for J; bases not matched to a gene: 5.

This clonotype turned up a few times. The CDR3, as DNA: TGTGCCAGCACCCACGAGGGGAGAGCAGGGGAGCTGTTTTTT. As protein: CASTHEGRAGELFF. The genes are TRBV6-5 and TRBJ2-2, with D perhaps given as TRBD1 or TRBD2 (5 bases each). The V and J ends lost 7 bases and 8 bases respectively, with 17 bases between them. Germline V gene data show CDR1 as MNHEY and CDR2 as SVGAGI. The CDR3 totals 14 residues.

The chain couples TRBV9 to TRBJ1-1; 7 bases align to TRBD1. This CDR3 comprises 15 residues. Trimming took 2 bases from V and 2 from J; bases not matched to a gene: 6. Germline lookup yields CDR1 SGDLS and CDR2 YYNGEE. Here the CDR3 DNA reads TGTGCCAGCAGCGTCGTTACAGGGGCCAACACTGAAGCTTTCTTT. It specifies CASSVVTGANTEAFF.

About this clonotype itself: A much larger clone lies a single base off, so this may be a read error. The rearrangement uses TRBV3-1 and TRBJ2-2, with D possibly TRBD2 on 6 matching bases. From germline, CDR1 is LGHDT and CDR2 YNNKEL (reference sequence). Trimming took off 8 bases at V and 4 bases at J, with 17 bases between the two ends. The CDR3 consists of 15 residues. For the CDR3, the DNA is TGTGCCAGCCGGCCCCCAGGAGGGAGCACCGGGGAGCTGTTTTTT. This translates into CASRPPGGSTGELFF.

By share of the sample, this clonotype is medium-sized (0.01 to 0.1%). This chain joins TRBV11-1 and TRBJ2-2; no clear D. Trimming took 0 bases from V and 4 from J, leaving 6 bases between them. CDR1 is SGHAT and CDR2 is FQDESV in the germline V gene (reference sequence). This CDR3 spans 14 amino acids. CDR3 sequence: CASSLATGTGELFF. The CDR3 region has the DNA TGTGCCAGCAGCTTAGCGACGGGCACCGGGGAGCTGTTTTTT. Based on the CDR3 plus reference TRBV11-1 and TRBJ2-2, the full variable domain is EAEVAQSPRYKITEKSQAVAFWCDPISGHATLYWYRQILGQGPELLVQFQDESVVDDSQLPKDRFSAERLKGVDSTLKIQPAELGDSAMYLCASSLATGTGELFFGEGSRLTVL.

V is TRBV18 and J is TRBJ2-6; D perhaps matches TRBD1 (6 bases). In germline, CDR1 is KGHSH, CDR2 LQKENI. V gave up 4 bases and J gave up 2 bases, with 15 bases separating them. The CDR3 has 17 amino acids. CDR3 bases: TGTGCCAGCTCACGCAACACAGGGATTCCTGGGGCCAACGTCCTGACTTTC. It codes for CASSRNTGIPGANVLTF. The full variable domain, its missing parts supplied by reference TRBV18 and TRBJ2-6, is NAGVMQNPRHLVRRRGQEARLRCSPMKGHSHVYWYRQLPEEGLKFMVYLQKENIIDESGMPKERFSAEFPKEGPSILRIQQVVRGDSAAYFCASSRNTGIPGANVLTFGAGSRLTVL.